This TCR beta chain was identified during a study of blood T cell repertoires in COVID-19. In the study overall: Sites across the United States, Italy and Spain contributed samples from acute and convalescent COVID-19. Sample material is recorded as cDNA or gDNA derived from T cells, B-cell-depleted T cells, or PBMCs.

Followed over time, Seattle patients had been enrolled while infection was active. The CDR3 runs 13 residues. CDR1 MNHNY and CDR2 SVGAGI come from the germline V gene (reference sequence). Trimming shortened V by 8 bases and J by 0 bases, and 10 bases separated the two germline ends. As handled by the study authors: Reference gene primer amplification gave nucleated cell count estimates. Assay used: immunoSEQ multiplex PCR; TCRdb lists only in-frame clones, some missing. V, J and clone size were drawn from that table, and D and trimming were deduced from the DNA. The table includes hundreds of thousands of clones, less than 90% detected once.

This chain joins TRBV6-6 and TRBJ1-1; D call uncertain. The TCR was taken from a woman between 50 and 59 years old with COVID-19, enrolled during active disease. Sequencing was carried out using peripheral blood. The CDR3 coding sequence is TGTGCCAGCGGCGGATATATGAACACTGAAGCTTTCTTT. This codes for CASGGYMNTEAFF.